Presented here are 25 T cell receptor beta chains from one specimen sequenced in a study of PD-1 blockade in classical Hodgkin lymphoma. Clones were read by immunoSEQ multiplex PCR, and TCRdb kept only the in-frame ones, dropping some. The sample includes about 150,000 clones, just under 80% seen only once; the top ten take roughly 10%. Following autologous stem cell transplantation, relapse occurred in every patient, and exposure to brentuximab vedotin varied. The material was peripheral blood mononuclear cells (PBMCs), obtained before the second cycle of nivolumab. The receptors shown here come from a human donor with classical Hodgkin lymphoma.

The J gene is TRBJ2-3, the V gene TRBV6-5; D might be TRBD2 (5 bases). Trimming removed 2 bases at V and 3 bases at J, with 9 bases between. The CDR3 extends over 14 amino acids. Per germline, CDR1 MNHEY and CDR2 SVGAGI. CDR3 loop: CASSYVRGTDTQYF. The CDR3 nucleotides read TGTGCCAGCAGTTACGTACGGGGTACAGATACGCAGTATTTT.

The chain has TRBV28 and TRBJ1-5; 7 nucleotides line up with TRBD1. Trimming cost V 2 bases and J 12 bases; bases outside gene matches: 1. The CDR3 contains 11 residues. Germline assignment: CDR1 MDHEN and CDR2 SYDVKM. The CDR3 DNA reads as TGTGCCAGCAGTTTAGGGGACAGCCAGCATTTT. This codes for CASSLGDSQHF.

The chain joins TRBV6-6 to TRBJ2-7; 9 bases agree with TRBD1. Germline V CDR1 and CDR2: MNHNY, SVGAGI (reference sequence). J was trimmed by 5 bases and V by 5 bases; bases with no gene match: 10. The CDR3 runs 15 residues. DNA for the CDR3: TGTGCCAGCAGTAGACCTCCGGGACAGGGCGACGAGCAGTACTTC. It yields the protein CASSRPPGQGDEQYF.

The rearrangement uses TRBV7-9 and TRBJ2-1, with TRBD2 matching over 9 bases. V shed 0 bases and J 5 bases; nucleotides not matched to a gene: 8. The CDR3 runs to 17 residues. Germline V CDR1 and CDR2: SEHNR, FQNEAQ (reference sequence). The CDR3: CASSLARLIAGDNEQFF. The CDR3 nucleotides read TGTGCCAGCAGCTTAGCGCGTCTGATAGCGGGGGACAATGAGCAGTTCTTC.

The gene calls are TRBV30 and TRBJ2-7; TRBD1 aligns across 8 bases. Germline V CDR1 and CDR2: GTSNPN, SVGIG (reference sequence). The CDR3 runs 14 residues. The V and J ends lost 2 bases and 5 bases, in that order; junction bases with no gene match: 8. CDR3 in amino acids: CAWSPPDRVNEQYF. CDR3 bases: TGTGCCTGGAGTCCCCCGGACAGGGTGAACGAGCAGTACTTC.

This clone was found once. This sequence joins TRBV7-8 and TRBJ2-1; possibly TRBD1 for D (6 bases). The V gene lost 2 bases and the J gene lost 9 bases, with 11 bases spanning the gap. Germline V gene sequence: CDR1 SGHVS, CDR2 FQNEAQ. The CDR3 has 13 residues. The CDR3 DNA reads TGTGCCAGCAGCTTAACAAGGGGGTTTGAGCAGTTCTTC. It codes for CASSLTRGFEQFF.

The V and J genes are TRBV7-2 and TRBJ1-1; the D gene is possibly TRBD1 (5 bases). CDR3 length: 18 residues. Germline CDR1 is SGHTA and CDR2 is FQGNSA. Trimming pared 5 bases from V and 7 bases from J, leaving 29 bases between. The CDR3 is CASSTIYGGAGISVEAFF. CDR3 DNA sequence: TGTGCCAGCAGCACCATCTACGGAGGGGCGGGCATCAGCGTTGAAGCTTTCTTT.

With respect to this clone: A read error may be the cause here, since a much bigger clone is one base away. The chain recombines TRBV5-5 with TRBJ1-5, with 10 bases fitting TRBD1. There are 13 residues in the CDR3. The V and J ends lost 4 bases and 5 bases, in that order; junction bases with no gene match: 0. Germline CDR1 is SGHKS and CDR2 is YYEKEE (reference sequence). This chain's CDR3 is CASSGTGDQPQHF. CDR3 coding DNA: TGTGCCAGCAGCGGGACAGGGGATCAGCCCCAGCATTTT.

This clone appeared once. The J gene is TRBJ2-3, the V gene TRBV30, with TRBD1 matching 9 bases. This CDR3 has 15 amino acids. With V trimmed by 0 bases and J by 3 bases, 4 bases remained unmatched. Germline V gene data show CDR1 as GTSNPN and CDR2 as SVGIG (reference sequence). CDR3 residues: CAWSVLGQGTDTQYF. In DNA form, the CDR3 reads TGTGCCTGGAGTGTACTAGGACAGGGGACAGATACGCAGTATTTT.

This chain connects TRBV19 to TRBJ1-5, with a weak D call TRBD1 (5 bases). This CDR3 has 14 residues. CDR1 is LNHDA, CDR2 SQIVND, per germline (reference sequence). V was shortened by 5 bases and J by 4 bases, with 12 bases between the two germline ends. CDR3 sequence: CASSGGAGNQPQHF. DNA for the CDR3: TGTGCCAGTAGTGGTGGGGCAGGGAATCAGCCCCAGCATTTT.

The gene calls are TRBV6-6 and TRBJ2-7; 9 bases match TRBD1. The V and J ends lost 2 bases and 2 bases, in that order; junction bases with no gene match: 7. CDR1 and CDR2 from the germline V gene are MNHNY and SVGAGI (reference sequence). The CDR3 is 16 amino acids. CDR3 sequence (DNA): TGTGCCAGCAGTTACGGGTCAGGGACAGGGCCCTACGAGCAGTACTTC. It is translated as CASSYGSGTGPYEQYF.

The genes are TRBV18 and TRBJ2-3; D perhaps matches TRBD1 (6 bases). The V gene's germline CDR1 is KGHSH and CDR2 LQKENI. This CDR3 contains 18 residues. The V end was cut by 0 bases, the J end by 2 bases, with 18 bases between. CDR3 coding DNA: TGTGCCAGCTCACCACCTCGCCAGCTGGGGACAAACACAGATACGCAGTATTTT. The encoded protein is CASSPPRQLGTNTDTQYF.

The J gene is TRBJ1-5, the V gene TRBV6-6; D ambiguous. CDR3 length: 15 amino acids. Germline CDR1 and CDR2: MNHNY and SVGAGI (reference sequence). The V end was cut by 7 bases, the J end by 0 bases, with 13 bases between. Written as DNA, the CDR3 is TGTGCCAGCAACGTTCGTCGGGATAGCAATCAGCCCCAGCATTTT. Amino acid sequence: CASNVRRDSNQPQHF.

The chain uses TRBV19 and TRBJ2-5; 10 nucleotides match TRBD2. Germline V gene data show CDR1 as LNHDA and CDR2 as SQIVND (reference sequence). The CDR3 totals 15 residues. V dropped 5 bases and J dropped 9; count of bases not matched to a gene: 12. CDR3 amino acids: CASSPTSGAPQAQYF. The CDR3 coding sequence is TGTGCCAGTAGTCCCACTAGCGGGGCCCCTCAGGCCCAGTACTTC.

Only a few counts were recorded for this clone. The CDR3 DNA reads TGTGCCAGCAGCTGGGGACAGATCAATCAGCCCCAGCATTTT. Its protein is CASSWGQINQPQHF. The chain recombines TRBV5-8 with TRBJ1-5, with TRBD1 matching 7 bases. V trimming: 3 bases; J trimming: 3 bases; junction bases outside the gene matches: 3. Germline V gene data show CDR1 as SGHTS and CDR2 as YDEGEE. CDR3 length equals 14 residues.

The chain links TRBV7-9 to TRBJ2-7, with TRBD2 identical over 9 bases. The length of the CDR3 is 15 residues. The ends lost 5 bases at V and 3 bases at J; junction bases unmatched: 8. Germline V gives CDR1 SEHNR, CDR2 FQNEAQ (reference sequence). CDR3: CASSPGVAGVYEQYF. For the CDR3, the DNA is TGTGCCAGCAGCCCCGGGGTAGCGGGAGTCTACGAGCAGTACTTC.

The chain is built from TRBV9 and TRBJ2-7; tentatively, D is TRBD1 (5 bases). V lost 4 bases to trimming and J lost 0 bases, with 17 bases between them. The CDR3 covers 16 residues. The germline V gene has CDR1 SGDLS and CDR2 YYNGEE. The CDR3 sequence is CASSPRWARDSYEQYF. The CDR3 nucleotides read TGTGCCAGCAGCCCCCGTTGGGCCAGGGACTCCTACGAGCAGTACTTC.

This chain connects TRBV19 to TRBJ2-7; the match to TRBD2 covers 9 bases. With 4 bases clipped from V and 7 bases from J, the junction kept 11 bases outside the gene matches. CDR1 and CDR2 (germline): LNHDA, SQIVND (reference sequence). The CDR3 is made up of 15 amino acids. DNA for the CDR3: TGTGCCAGTAGTAAGAGCGGGGGGCCGGCGGGGGAGCAGTACTTC. The encoded protein is CASSKSGGPAGEQYF.

This clone was seen more than once but under ten times. The V and J genes are TRBV4-1 and TRBJ1-2, with a possible D match to TRBD1 (5 bases). CDR3 length: 15 residues. Trimming took 0 bases from V and 4 from J, leaving 12 bases between them. CDR1 is MGHRA and CDR2 is YSYEKL in the germline V gene. CDR3 in amino acids: CASSQEGDAGYGYTF. The CDR3 DNA follows: TGCGCCAGCAGCCAAGAAGGGGATGCGGGCTATGGCTACACCTTC.

This sequence joins TRBV4-1 and TRBJ1-5; no reliable D call. The CDR3 sequence is 15 residues long. V was shortened by 3 bases and J by 1 base, with 10 bases between the two germline ends. Germline V gene lookup returns CDR1 MGHRA and CDR2 YSYEKL. The CDR3 nucleotides read TGCGCCAGCAGCCACTGGGCCTTCAGCAATCAGCCCCAGCATTTT. Its translation: CASSHWAFSNQPQHF.

The chain joins TRBV27 to TRBJ1-1; D uncertain. CDR3 size: 13 residues. V dropped 5 bases and J dropped 3 bases, with 10 bases sitting between them. Germline CDR1 MNHEY, CDR2 SMNVEV (reference sequence). The chain's CDR3 is CASSTRNHTEAFF. CDR3 bases: TGTGCCAGCAGTACGCGGAATCACACTGAAGCTTTCTTT.

This clone was seen ten or more times. The chain uses TRBV6-5 and TRBJ2-1; D gene unclear. Germline assignment: CDR1 MNHEY and CDR2 SVGAGI. The CDR3 is made up of 13 amino acids. V shed 0 bases and J shed 5 bases, with 5 bases lying between them. CDR3 amino acids: CASSYSTHNEQFF. The CDR3 DNA reads as TGTGCCAGCAGTTACTCTACCCACAATGAGCAGTTCTTC.

The chain is built from TRBV5-8 and TRBJ2-6; no firm D call. Germline CDR1 and CDR2: SGHTS and YDEGEE. Trimming cost V 4 bases and J 4 bases, with 9 bases left between them. The CDR3 consists of 14 residues. The CDR3 spells CASSPVGGANVLTF. The DNA for the CDR3 is TGTGCCAGCAGCCCGGTTGGCGGGGCCAACGTCCTGACTTTC.

This clone appeared a few times. The J gene is TRBJ1-2, the V gene TRBV4-2; D is ambiguous. V shed 4 bases and J shed 3 bases, with 9 bases lying between them. The CDR3 consists of 13 residues. Looked up from germline, CDR1 is LGHNA and CDR2 is YNFKEQ. The CDR3 region is CASSPGGYYGYTF. The CDR3 DNA sequence: TGTGCCAGCAGCCCCGGAGGGTACTATGGCTACACCTTC.

The rearrangement links TRBV9 to TRBJ2-3, with 15 positions matching TRBD2. The germline gives CDR1 SGDLS, CDR2 YYNGEE. The CDR3 consists of 18 residues. J lost 1 base, V lost 4 bases, and 7 bases had no gene match. The CDR3 DNA follows: TGTGCCAGCAGCCCCGGGACTAGCGGGGGGAGCGGCACAGATACGCAGTATTTT. Its translation: CASSPGTSGGSGTDTQYF.